In this sample, the clone carrying this TCR beta chain turned up many times. Its antigen is undetermined. Time point noted: newly diagnosed GD, antithyroid drugs for less than 3 months. PBMC-extracted RNA yielded the TCR library. iRepertoire HTBI primers and Arm-PCR of CDR3 regions built TCR beta libraries. TCRdb reprocessed the multiplex PCR reads with MiXCR, giving one entry per CDR3 protein. The data contain 300,000 to 400,000 distinct CDR3 sequences, about a sixth of them singletons. These data are taken from a study of regulatory T cells in long-lasting Graves disease. Regarding the study as a whole: TCR diversity in persistent Graves' patients was below that of newly diagnosed ones.

CDR1 GTSNPN and CDR2 SVGIG come from the germline V gene (reference sequence). The V and J ends lost 0 bases and 4 bases respectively, with 7 bases between them. This CDR3 contains 13 residues. The sample was also linked to a second study, of T cells in Graves' hyperthyroidism and ophthalmopathy.

This clonotype was sampled from a man aged 35-49 years with Graves disease. The starting material was peripheral blood mononuclear cells (PBMCs), obtained at new diagnosis, from a patient treated with antithyroid drugs. V gene TRBV30 combines with J gene TRBJ1-5; the D is unclear. CDR3 nucleotide sequence: TGTGCCTGGAGTGTAGACGGTAATCAGCCCCAGCATTTT. The encoded protein is CAWSVDGNQPQHF.